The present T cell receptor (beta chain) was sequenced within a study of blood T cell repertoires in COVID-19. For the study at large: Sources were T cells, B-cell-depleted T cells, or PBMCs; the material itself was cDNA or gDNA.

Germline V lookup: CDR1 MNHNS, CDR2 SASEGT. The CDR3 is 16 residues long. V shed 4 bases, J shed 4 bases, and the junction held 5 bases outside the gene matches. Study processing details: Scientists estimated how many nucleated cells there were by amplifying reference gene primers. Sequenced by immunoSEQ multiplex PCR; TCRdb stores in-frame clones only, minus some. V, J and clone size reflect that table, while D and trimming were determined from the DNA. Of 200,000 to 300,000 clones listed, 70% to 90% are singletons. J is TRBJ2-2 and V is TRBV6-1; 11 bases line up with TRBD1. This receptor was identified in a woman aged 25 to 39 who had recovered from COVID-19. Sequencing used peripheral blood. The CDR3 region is CASSGGTGGGTGELFF. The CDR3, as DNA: TGTGCCAGCAGTGGTGGGACAGGGGGTGGCACCGGGGAGCTGTTTTTT.